These 20 T cell receptor beta chains came from one sample sequenced in a study of T-cell memory formation after mild COVID-19. TCRdb re-derived calls from the 5' RACE reads in MiXCR, one entry per CDR3 protein. The data contain 300,000 to 400,000 distinct CDR3 sequences, approximately 21% of them singletons. Specimen: PBMCs or a T cell subset sorted from them (not recorded which). These receptors all come from an adult woman who had mild COVID-19 (a few samples of this study predate the infection). Cell type and time point are not known.

The chain has TRBV6-5 and TRBJ2-1, with 9 bases lining up with TRBD2. The CDR3 contains 17 residues. CDR1 MNHEY and CDR2 SVGAGI come from the germline V gene. Trimming at V came to 1 base and at J to 6 bases, leaving 10 bases not matched to a gene. The CDR3 loop is CASSYWQGTSRSNEQFF. For the CDR3, the DNA is TGTGCCAGCAGTTACTGGCAAGGGACTAGCCGATCCAATGAGCAGTTCTTC.

V and J are TRBV24-1 and TRBJ1-5; D gene ambiguous. The CDR3 length is 13 residues. Trimming took off 4 bases at V and 7 bases at J, with 10 bases between the two ends. The germline V gene encodes CDR1 KGHDR and CDR2 SFDVKD. DNA of the CDR3: TGTGCCACCAGTGACCGACTAGGCCAGCCCCAGCATTTT. Amino acid sequence: CATSDRLGQPQHF.

The V gene is TRBV5-1, the J gene TRBJ1-5; TRBD1 is a possible D gene (5 bases). The ends were cut back, 1 base at V and 2 bases at J, with 13 bases in the middle. The CDR3 has 16 amino acids. Germline CDR1 and CDR2: SGHRS and YFSETQ. CDR3 protein: CASSLLVRDGNQPQHF. The CDR3 nucleotides are TGCGCCAGCAGCTTGCTGGTCAGGGACGGCAATCAGCCCCAGCATTTT.

This clonotype has at least ten counts. This chain connects TRBV7-2 to TRBJ2-7; D gene unclear. Looked up from germline, CDR1 is SGHTA and CDR2 is FQGNSA. The germline V and J ends were trimmed by 5 bases and 3 bases, with 14 bases remaining between them. The CDR3 is 14 residues long. The CDR3 reads CASSKAFPLYEQYF. The CDR3 coding sequence is TGTGCCAGCAGCAAAGCCTTCCCTCTCTACGAGCAGTACTTC.

This clonotype was seen a few times. The chain carries TRBV6-2 or TRBV6-3 and TRBJ2-1; 9 nucleotides match TRBD2. Germline V gene sequence: CDR1 MNHEY, CDR2 SVGEGT. The J segment lost 3 bases and the V segment lost 0 bases, leaving 9 bases of the junction unmatched. The CDR3 totals 18 residues. CDR3 sequence reads: CASSYSGKVAGVYNEQFF. The CDR3 DNA follows: TGTGCCAGCAGTTACTCCGGGAAGGTAGCGGGAGTCTACAATGAGCAGTTCTTC.

In this sample, this clonotype turned up a few times. The rearrangement links TRBV12-3 or TRBV12-4 to TRBJ2-3; the D is unclear. The CDR3 extends over 16 amino acids. V lost 2 bases to trimming and J lost 8 bases, with 20 bases between them. CDR3 sequence: CASSLYVGPLPGTQYF. CDR3 nucleotide sequence: TGTGCCAGCAGTTTATACGTGGGTCCTCTCCCGGGTACGCAGTATTTT.

This clonotype was seen at least ten times. The rearrangement uses TRBV3-1 and TRBJ2-1; 8 bases align to TRBD2. V was clipped by 0 bases and J by 2 bases; unmatched bases: 3. The CDR3 covers 16 residues. Per the germline V gene, CDR1 is LGHDT and CDR2 is YNNKEL (reference sequence). The CDR3 spells CASSQENGGAYNEQFF. The CDR3 DNA follows: TGTGCCAGCAGCCAAGAGAACGGGGGGGCCTACAATGAGCAGTTCTTC.

This clonotype has a handful of counts. V is TRBV18 and J is TRBJ2-3; the D is unclear. CDR1 is KGHSH, CDR2 LQKENI, per germline. The V gene lost 7 bases and the J gene lost 3 bases, with 32 bases spanning the gap. There are 20 residues in the CDR3. The CDR3 region has the DNA TGTGCCAGCTACCCAGCCGGCCAGCTCACCTCCGACGAAAGTACAGATACGCAGTATTTT. Translated: CASYPAGQLTSDESTDTQYF.

V is TRBV10-3 and J is TRBJ2-4; 9 bases align to TRBD2. The ends lost 0 bases at V and 2 bases at J; junction bases unmatched: 2. The CDR3 loop spans 16 amino acids. CDR1 ENHRY and CDR2 SYGVKD come from the germline V gene. The CDR3 nucleotides read TGTGCCATCAGTGAGTCCCTAGCGGGGCCCAAAAACATTCAGTACTTC. As protein: CAISESLAGPKNIQYF.

The chain recombines TRBV18 with TRBJ1-5; D gene uncertain. Trimming stripped 5 bases from V and 0 bases from J, with 20 bases between. The CDR3 contains 18 residues. Per the germline V gene, CDR1 is KGHSH and CDR2 is LQKENI. The CDR3 DNA follows: TGTGCCAGCTCAACAACCCCCGACGCGGGCTATAGCAATCAGCCCCAGCATTTT. Encoded protein: CASSTTPDAGYSNQPQHF.

The V call is TRBV3-1, the J call TRBJ1-5; D remains unclear. The CDR3 is 14 amino acids. The V and J ends lost 2 bases and 2 bases respectively, with 7 bases between them. Germline V CDR1 and CDR2: LGHDT, YNNKEL (reference sequence). The CDR3 reads CASSQSGGNQPQHF. In nucleotides, the CDR3 is TGTGCCAGCAGCCAATCCGGGGGCAATCAGCCCCAGCATTTT.

This clonotype was recorded a few times. The chain combines TRBV3-1 with TRBJ2-7; 8 bases map to TRBD1. Losses at the gene ends were 1 base for V and 5 bases for J; bases not matched to a gene: 1. CDR1 and CDR2 from the germline V gene are LGHDT and YNNKEL (reference sequence). The CDR3 contains 13 residues. CDR3 amino acids: CASSQGTGNEQYF. The CDR3 nucleotides are TGTGCCAGCAGCCAAGGGACAGGGAACGAGCAGTACTTC.

The sample holds a few counts of this clonotype. The rearrangement uses TRBV15 and TRBJ2-6; D is possibly TRBD1 (5 bases). CDR1 and CDR2 (germline): LNHNV, YYDKDF (reference sequence). There are 16 residues in the CDR3. The germline V and J ends were trimmed by 2 bases and 2 bases, with 10 bases remaining between them. CDR3 in amino acids: CATSRSQGTGANVLTF. CDR3 coding DNA: TGTGCCACCAGCAGATCGCAGGGCACTGGGGCCAACGTCCTGACTTTC.

J is TRBJ2-1 and V is TRBV5-6; D is perhaps TRBD2 (6 bases). Germline V CDR1 and CDR2: SGHDT, YYEEEE. Deletions cut 4 bases from V and 9 bases from J, with 14 bases between. This CDR3 has 13 residues. The CDR3, as DNA: TGTGCCAGCAGCCAAACTAGCTTTCCTGAGCAGTTCTTC. Amino acids: CASSQTSFPEQFF. Based on the CDR3 plus reference TRBV5-6 and TRBJ2-1, the full variable domain is DAGVTQSPTHLIKTRGQQVTLRCSPKSGHDTVSWYQQALGQGPQFIFQYYEEEERQRGNFPDRFSGHQFPNYSSELNVNALLLGDSALYLCASSQTSFPEQFFGPGTRLTVL.

The chain uses TRBV6-1 and TRBJ2-1; D uncertain. CDR1 and CDR2 (germline): MNHNS, SASEGT. V shed 8 bases and J shed 7 bases, with 12 bases lying between them. The CDR3 is 12 amino acids. CDR3 nucleotide sequence: TGTGCCAGCGCTACTGTGGGGAATGAGCAGTTCTTC. This translates into CASATVGNEQFF.

The chain uses TRBV27 and TRBJ2-1, with 7 bases that match TRBD1. The CDR3 contains 17 residues. J lost 4 bases, V lost 5 bases, and 14 bases had no gene match. The germline gives CDR1 MNHEY, CDR2 SMNVEV (reference sequence). The CDR3 protein is CASSRIPGQTAYNEQFF. In DNA form, the CDR3 reads TGTGCCAGCAGTCGCATCCCGGGACAGACGGCTTACAATGAGCAGTTCTTC.

The V gene is TRBV27, the J gene TRBJ1-1, with D maybe TRBD1 (5 bases). Trimming cost V 5 bases and J 8 bases, with 24 bases left between them. The CDR3 runs to 16 residues. Germline assignment: CDR1 MNHEY and CDR2 SMNVEV (reference sequence). In nucleotides, the CDR3 is TGTGCCAGCAGTCTCGTTATCCCTAGGGGCATCGGGGAAGCTTTCTTT. Translation gives CASSLVIPRGIGEAFF.

This chain uses TRBV20-1 with TRBJ2-7; a possible D gene is TRBD1 (5 bases). Looked up from germline, CDR1 is DFQATT and CDR2 is SNEGSKA (reference sequence). V shed 1 base and J shed 0 bases, with 10 bases lying between them. CDR3 length equals 14 residues. The chain's CDR3 is CSARGDSYSYEQYF. The CDR3 DNA sequence: TGCAGTGCTAGAGGCGACAGCTACTCCTACGAGCAGTACTTC.

This clonotype appeared a few times. This chain uses TRBV15 with TRBJ2-7, with 10 bases aligning to TRBD2. CDR1 is LNHNV, CDR2 YYDKDF, per germline (reference sequence). With V trimmed by 5 bases and J by 2 bases, 6 bases remained unmatched. The CDR3 covers 15 residues. This CDR3 is CATSPRLAGAYEQYF. The DNA for the CDR3 is TGTGCCACCAGCCCCCGCCTAGCGGGAGCCTACGAGCAGTACTTC.

At least ten counts were recorded for this clonotype. The chain joins TRBV12-3 or TRBV12-4 to TRBJ1-1; 7 positions match TRBD1. CDR3 length: 14 amino acids. J lost 4 bases, V lost 7 bases, and 9 bases had no gene match. Here the CDR3 DNA reads TGTGCCAGCAATCGACAGGGAACGTTCACTGAAGCTTTCTTT. Its translation: CASNRQGTFTEAFF.